Below are 17 T cell receptor beta chains sequenced from a single sample in a study of blood T cell repertoires in COVID-19. The table came from immunoSEQ multiplex PCR; TCRdb's copy has only in-frame clones and leaves some out. The repertoire consists of under 200,000 clones, with 74% occurring once and the leading ten covering approximately 3%. The specimen was peripheral blood. These receptors all come from an elderly woman with acute or convalescent COVID-19.

The CDR3 nucleotides are TGTGCCACCAGCAGAGCCCAGGGAGGGCCCCAGCATTTT. Residues: CATSRAQGGPQHF. This chain connects TRBV15 to TRBJ1-5, with D possibly TRBD1 on 5 matching bases. V lost 1 base to trimming and J lost 9 bases, with 10 bases between them. The CDR3 loop spans 13 amino acids. Germline V gene lookup returns CDR1 LNHNV and CDR2 YYDKDF (reference sequence).

The table lists this clone with a count of one. This rearrangement joins TRBV10-3 to TRBJ2-7, with TRBD2 matching 7 bases. This CDR3 has 14 residues. Germline CDR1 reads ENHRY; CDR2 reads SYGVKD. V gave up 6 bases and J gave up 1 base; unmatched junction bases: 6. CDR3 region: CAISREAGSYEQYF. The CDR3 DNA is TGTGCCATCAGCCGGGAGGCGGGATCCTACGAGCAGTACTTC.

The chain carries TRBV6-5 and TRBJ2-3; D ambiguous. This CDR3 spans 13 amino acids. Trimming cost V 2 bases and J 3 bases, with 6 bases left between them. Per the germline V gene, CDR1 is MNHEY and CDR2 is SVGAGI. The CDR3 loop reads CASSYVLTDTQYF. CDR3 bases: TGTGCCAGCAGTTACGTACTGACAGATACGCAGTATTTT.

The chain links TRBV5-1 to TRBJ2-1; 8 bases agree with TRBD2. CDR3 length equals 16 residues. V was clipped by 3 bases and J by 6 bases; unmatched bases: 11. The V gene's germline CDR1 is SGHRS and CDR2 YFSETQ. The CDR3 region has the DNA TGCGCCAGCAGCTCTCTCGTGGCGGGGGGTTCCAATGAGCAGTTCTTC. Encoded protein: CASSSLVAGGSNEQFF.

This chain links TRBV5-1 with TRBJ2-7; D remains ambiguous. CDR1 is SGHRS and CDR2 is YFSETQ in the germline V gene. The CDR3 runs to 13 residues. Trimming took off 1 base at V and 5 bases at J, with 10 bases between the two ends. CDR3 sequence: CASSLSGYNEQYF. The CDR3 coding sequence is TGCGCCAGCAGCTTGTCGGGTTATAACGAGCAGTACTTC.

The sample holds one count of this clone. The chain carries TRBV30 and TRBJ1-4, with D unresolved. The germline V gene has CDR1 GTSNPN and CDR2 SVGIG (reference sequence). This CDR3 region has 14 residues. The V and J ends lost 0 bases and 2 bases respectively, with 7 bases between them. The CDR3 nucleotides read TGTGCCTGGAGTGTAGGAGGGACTAATGAAAAACTGTTTTTT. Its protein product is CAWSVGGTNEKLFF.

The rearrangement joins TRBV5-4 to TRBJ2-1, with 7 bases fitting TRBD2. The trim removed 6 bases at V and 0 bases at J, leaving 6 bases unmatched. Germline CDR1 reads SGHNT; CDR2 reads YYREEE (reference sequence). This CDR3 is built from 15 residues. This chain's CDR3 is CASKAAGVSYNEQFF. CDR3 DNA sequence: TGTGCCAGCAAGGCGGCGGGAGTCTCCTACAATGAGCAGTTCTTC.

The chain links TRBV19 to TRBJ2-2, with 8 bases identical to TRBD1. With V trimmed by 7 bases and J by 4 bases, 5 bases remained unmatched. This CDR3 region has 14 residues. The germline CDR1 and CDR2 sequences are LNHDA and SQIVND (reference sequence). The CDR3 is CASIQQGATGELFF. CDR3 sequence (DNA): TGTGCCAGTATCCAGCAGGGGGCCACCGGGGAGCTGTTTTTT.

The rearrangement uses TRBV2 and TRBJ2-7; D is ambiguous. V was clipped by 2 bases and J by 7 bases, with 12 bases between them. From germline, CDR1 is SNHLY and CDR2 FYNNEI. This CDR3 has 13 amino acids. Here the CDR3 reads CASSELDVREQYF. In DNA, the CDR3 is TGTGCCAGCAGTGAACTAGATGTGAGGGAGCAGTACTTC.

The J gene is TRBJ1-4, the V gene TRBV28; 8 bases are a match to TRBD1. From germline, CDR1 is MDHEN and CDR2 SYDVKM. J was trimmed by 8 bases and V by 8 bases; bases with no gene match: 10. The length of the CDR3 is 14 residues. The CDR3 DNA is TGTGCCAGCCACCTCCAGGGGGCAGGAGAAAAACTGTTTTTT. Translation: CASHLQGAGEKLFF.

The genes are TRBV28 and TRBJ1-2, with TRBD1 identical over 8 bases. J was trimmed by 8 bases and V by 8 bases; bases with no gene match: 10. The CDR3 has 13 residues. Per germline, CDR1 MDHEN and CDR2 SYDVKM. The chain's CDR3 is CASSLTGAGGYTF. The CDR3 region has the DNA TGTGCCAGCTCCCTGACAGGGGCGGGAGGCTACACCTTC.

V and J are TRBV5-4 and TRBJ2-3; TRBD2 matches at 7 bases. Germline CDR1 SGHNT, CDR2 YYREEE (reference sequence). Trimming removed 4 bases from V and 6 bases from J; junction bases left unmatched: 14. This CDR3 is built from 16 residues. CDR3 DNA sequence: TGTGCCAGCAGCCCTGGGGGGAGGGCCGCGGGGGATACGCAGTATTTT. Its translation: CASSPGGRAAGDTQYF. The entire variable domain, with the rest obtained from reference TRBV5-4 and TRBJ2-3, is as follows: ETGVTQSPTHLIKTRGQQVTLRCSSQSGHNTVSWYQQALGQGPQFIFQYYREEENGRGNFPPRFSGLQFPNYSSELNVNALELDDSALYLCASSPGGRAAGDTQYFGPGTRLTVL.

This clone has only a few counts. The V gene is TRBV7-9, the J gene TRBJ2-3, with 12 bases lining up with TRBD2. CDR1 SEHNR and CDR2 FQNEAQ come from the germline V gene (reference sequence). The length of the CDR3 is 17 residues. The junction had 10 bases not matched to a gene; V was cut back by 5 bases and J by 4 bases. DNA for the CDR3: TGTGCCAGCAGCCCAAGAAGACTAGCGGGAGAGTCAGATACGCAGTATTTT. Translation gives CASSPRRLAGESDTQYF.

J is TRBJ2-1 and V is TRBV5-8; D is perhaps TRBD1 (7 bases). V was trimmed by 5 bases and J by 2 bases, leaving 17 bases between them. Germline lookup yields CDR1 SGHTS and CDR2 YDEGEE. This CDR3 is 16 amino acids long. Here the CDR3 reads CASSFGGGGTYNEQFF. CDR3 nucleotides: TGTGCCAGCAGTTTCGGAGGAGGGGGCACCTACAATGAGCAGTTCTTC.

The CDR3 DNA sequence: TGTGCCAGCAGTGACCGGGATGGGGACACAGATACGCAGTATTTT. It yields the protein CASSDRDGDTDTQYF. The chain links TRBV25-1 to TRBJ2-3; weak D call: TRBD2 (5 bases). The V end lost 3 bases, the J end lost 2 bases, and 12 bases lay between the germline ends. Germline V CDR1 and CDR2: MGHDK, SYGVNS. The CDR3 runs to 15 residues. The entire variable domain, with the rest obtained from reference TRBV25-1 and TRBJ2-3, is as follows: EADIYQTPRYLVIGTGKKITLECSQTMGHDKMYWYQQDPGMELHLIHYSYGVNSTEKGDLSSESTVSRIRTEHFPLTLESARPSHTSQYLCASSDRDGDTDTQYFGPGTRLTVL.

This clone was seen a handful of times. The chain has TRBV6-5 and TRBJ2-7; maybe TRBD2 (6 bases). The CDR3 is 15 residues long. From germline, CDR1 is MNHEY and CDR2 SVGAGI. Trimming removed 6 bases from V and 3 bases from J, with 18 bases in between. The CDR3: CASSAKPGEVYEQYF. DNA for the CDR3: TGTGCCAGCAGCGCCAAACCGGGAGAGGTCTACGAGCAGTACTTC.

The chain is built from TRBV5-6 and TRBJ2-5, with 8 bases lining up with TRBD1. The V segment lost 6 bases and the J segment 4 bases; nucleotides outside the gene matches: 5. This CDR3 is built from 13 residues. Per germline, CDR1 SGHDT and CDR2 YYEEEE. The CDR3 protein is CASTQGAGETQYF. The CDR3 DNA reads as TGTGCCAGCACTCAGGGGGCGGGAGAGACCCAGTACTTC.